One and the same sample provided the 25 T cell receptor beta chains below, sequenced in a study of T cell clones after liver transplantation. Here immunoSEQ multiplex PCR was the method, and the copy in TCRdb shows in-frame clones only, minus some. Here the sample spans 51,000 or so clones, less than 90% being singletons. Sequenced material: CD8+ T cells from blood, taken 12 months after liver transplant. These receptors came from a human patient who received a liver transplant. Some T cells may be graft donor cells.

This chain uses TRBV15 with TRBJ1-5, with a weak D call TRBD1 (6 bases). The CDR3 length is 16 residues. With 3 bases removed from V and 8 bases from J, the gap between germline ends came to 20 bases. Germline V lookup: CDR1 LNHNV, CDR2 YYDKDF (reference sequence). The CDR3, as DNA: TGTGCCACCAGCAGTCCTACAGGGAAAGGGAACGAGCCCCAGCATTTT. Protein product: CATSSPTGKGNEPQHF. The whole variable domain, remainder taken from reference TRBV15 and TRBJ1-5, is DAMVIQNPRYQVTQFGKPVTLSCSQTLNHNVMYWYQQKSSQAPKLLFHYYDKDFNNEADTPDNFQSRRPNTSFCFLDIRSPGLGDTAMYLCATSSPTGKGNEPQHFGDGTRLSIL.

This clone was detected a few times. V is TRBV4-1 and J is TRBJ2-3; a possible D gene is TRBD2 (6 bases). The germline V gene encodes CDR1 MGHRA and CDR2 YSYEKL. Between the trimmed V and J ends, which lost 1 base and 6 bases, there was a span of 17 bases. The CDR3 runs to 16 residues. CDR3 amino acids: CASSQVMASVGDTQYF. The CDR3, as DNA: TGCGCCAGCAGCCAAGTCATGGCTAGCGTCGGGGATACGCAGTATTTT.

The chain joins TRBV27 to TRBJ1-2; D uncertain. Between the trimmed V and J ends, which lost 7 bases and 3 bases, there was a span of 12 bases. CDR3 size: 13 residues. Germline lookup yields CDR1 MNHEY and CDR2 SMNVEV (reference sequence). The CDR3 sequence: CASNLQGYYGYTF. In nucleotides, the CDR3 is TGTGCCAGCAATCTCCAAGGTTACTATGGCTACACCTTC.

This rearrangement joins TRBV7-9 to TRBJ2-5, with no clear D. V was trimmed by 5 bases and J by 5 bases, leaving 9 bases between them. The CDR3 totals 12 residues. Germline V gene lookup returns CDR1 SEHNR and CDR2 FQNEAQ (reference sequence). CDR3 bases: TGTGCCAGCAGCCCCCTTGTGGAGACCCAGTACTTC. This codes for CASSPLVETQYF.

This clone was recorded a few times. V usage is TRBV15 and J usage is TRBJ1-2; D may be TRBD1 (5 bases). Per germline, CDR1 LNHNV and CDR2 YYDKDF (reference sequence). V lost 0 bases to trimming and J lost 6 bases, with 11 bases between them. This CDR3 is built from 14 residues. The CDR3 DNA follows: TGTGCCACCAGCAGAGATCTAGTCAGGGATGGCTACACCTTC. This sequence encodes CATSRDLVRDGYTF.

V gene TRBV28 combines with J gene TRBJ1-1; D not certain. Germline V gene lookup returns CDR1 MDHEN and CDR2 SYDVKM. This CDR3 spans 13 amino acids. Trimming took 6 bases from V and 5 from J, leaving 13 bases between them. This CDR3 reads CASRTDIWTEAFF. The CDR3 nucleotides read TGTGCCAGCAGGACCGATATTTGGACTGAAGCTTTCTTT. Full variable domain (outside the CDR3, taken from reference TRBV28 and TRBJ1-1): DVKVTQSSRYLVKRTGEKVFLECVQDMDHENMFWYRQDPGLGLRLIYFSYDVKMKEKGDIPEGYSVSREKKERFSLILESASTNQTSMYLCASRTDIWTEAFFGQGTRLTVV.

The chain is built from TRBV10-2 and TRBJ2-3; no firm D call. Trimming stripped 8 bases from V and 6 bases from J, with 15 bases between. Per the germline V gene, CDR1 is WSHSY and CDR2 is SAAADI. The CDR3 loop spans 13 amino acids. The CDR3: CASDGPSADTQYF. The DNA for the CDR3 is TGCGCCAGCGACGGCCCATCGGCCGATACGCAGTATTTT.

The table lists this clone with many counts. The chain recombines TRBV29-1 with TRBJ1-2; 7 positions agree with TRBD1. CDR3 length equals 11 residues. V lost 7 bases, J lost 7 bases, and 6 bases stayed unmatched. Germline V gives CDR1 SQVTM, CDR2 ANQGSEA. This chain's CDR3 is CSGQGLGGYTF. CDR3 coding DNA: TGCAGCGGACAGGGCCTCGGTGGCTACACCTTC.

The chain has TRBV11-2 and TRBJ2-3; D is unclear. Trimming cost V 0 bases and J 3 bases, with 16 bases left between them. Germline CDR1 SGHAT, CDR2 FQNNGV. The CDR3 has 17 residues. In DNA, the CDR3 is TGTGCCAGCAGCTTAGAAGGTCGGGCTTCTGCTACAGATACGCAGTATTTT. It yields the protein CASSLEGRASATDTQYF.

V and J are TRBV11-2 and TRBJ1-1, with a possible D match to TRBD1 (5 bases). Per the germline V gene, CDR1 is SGHAT and CDR2 is FQNNGV. V was trimmed by 7 bases and J by 0 bases, leaving 15 bases between them. The CDR3 totals 15 residues. CDR3 in amino acids: CASTQRGGMNTEAFF. The CDR3 DNA reads as TGTGCCAGCACCCAAAGGGGAGGCATGAACACTGAAGCTTTCTTT.

The rearrangement links TRBV28 to TRBJ2-1; TRBD1 agrees at 7 bases. Germline-derived CDR1 and CDR2 are MDHEN and SYDVKM. V gave up 6 bases and J gave up 4 bases; unmatched junction bases: 15. The CDR3 totals 17 residues. The CDR3 DNA is TGTGCCAGCAGCCACCACCTTGGGACAGAGAAATACAATGAGCAGTTCTTC. Protein sequence: CASSHHLGTEKYNEQFF.

The rearrangement joins TRBV28 to TRBJ1-1; D is possibly TRBD1 (5 bases). The V end was cut by 6 bases, the J end by 5 bases, with 16 bases between. Germline assignment: CDR1 MDHEN and CDR2 SYDVKM. This CDR3 has 14 amino acids. CDR3 in amino acids: CASRGLRGRTEAFF. CDR3 sequence (DNA): TGTGCCAGCAGGGGACTGCGGGGCCGGACTGAAGCTTTCTTT.

CDR3 sequence: CASSPTSTEAFF. CDR3 bases: TGTGCCAGCAGCCCTACAAGCACTGAAGCTTTCTTT. This chain connects TRBV7-2 to TRBJ1-1; D is unresolved. The ends were cut back, 5 bases at V and 4 bases at J, with 8 bases in the middle. This CDR3 has 12 amino acids. CDR1 is SGHTA, CDR2 FQGNSA, per germline.

This clone was detected only once. The J gene is TRBJ2-7, the V gene TRBV2, with 7 bases fitting TRBD1. Germline V gene lookup returns CDR1 SNHLY and CDR2 FYNNEI. The CDR3 contains 13 residues. The V gene end was trimmed by 7 bases and the J gene end by 0 bases; junction bases not matched to a gene: 3. CDR3 in DNA: TGTGCCAGCATTCGACAGGGCTCCTACGAGCAGTACTTC. This sequence encodes CASIRQGSYEQYF.

This chain links TRBV29-1 with TRBJ2-7; 7 nucleotides match TRBD1. V shed 8 bases and J 5 bases; nucleotides not matched to a gene: 12. This CDR3 is built from 13 residues. Germline V lookup: CDR1 SQVTM, CDR2 ANQGSEA. Here the CDR3 reads CSLTTGKRNEQYF. CDR3 DNA sequence: TGCAGCCTTACGACAGGGAAAAGGAACGAGCAGTACTTC.

This chain uses TRBV5-4 with TRBJ2-7; tentative D call: TRBD2 (6 bases). Germline CDR1 reads SGHNT; CDR2 reads YYREEE (reference sequence). There are 14 residues in the CDR3. Trimming pared 1 base from V and 2 bases from J, leaving 10 bases between. DNA for the CDR3: TGTGCCAGCAGCTTGTTCCCGGGGGCCTACGAGCAGTACTTC. Amino acid sequence: CASSLFPGAYEQYF. The full variable domain, rest sourced from reference TRBV5-4 and TRBJ2-7, is ETGVTQSPTHLIKTRGQQVTLRCSSQSGHNTVSWYQQALGQGPQFIFQYYREEENGRGNFPPRFSGLQFPNYSSELNVNALELDDSALYLCASSLFPGAYEQYFGPGTRLTVT.

This clone appeared a single time. CDR3 loop: CASSWAGVPDTQYF. The CDR3, as DNA: TGCGCCAGCAGCTGGGCAGGGGTGCCAGATACGCAGTATTTT. The chain employs TRBV5-1 and TRBJ2-3; possible D gene TRBD1, 6 bases. Between the trimmed V and J ends, which lost 3 bases and 4 bases, there was a span of 12 bases. Germline V gene lookup returns CDR1 SGHRS and CDR2 YFSETQ. The CDR3 covers 14 residues. The full variable domain, completed using reference TRBV5-1 and TRBJ2-3, is KAGVTQTPRYLIKTRGQQVTLSCSPISGHRSVSWYQQTPGQGLQFLFEYFSETQRNKGNFPGRFSGRQFSNSRSEMNVSTLELGDSALYLCASSWAGVPDTQYFGPGTRLTVL.

The rearrangement uses TRBV27 and TRBJ1-2; D ambiguous. V dropped 5 bases and J dropped 0 bases, with 10 bases sitting between them. The CDR3 covers 14 residues. Per germline, CDR1 MNHEY and CDR2 SMNVEV (reference sequence). The CDR3 loop is CASSLNRANYGYTF. CDR3 in DNA: TGTGCCAGCAGTCTGAACAGAGCTAACTATGGCTACACCTTC.

The chain employs TRBV28 and TRBJ2-7; D uncertain. Germline V gives CDR1 MDHEN, CDR2 SYDVKM. This CDR3 spans 11 amino acids. Trimming pared 8 bases from V and 5 bases from J, leaving 10 bases between. Here the CDR3 reads CASEGQHEQYF. For the CDR3, the DNA is TGTGCCAGCGAAGGGCAGCACGAGCAGTACTTC.

CDR3 region: CASLQGRGQETQYF. CDR3 in DNA: TGCGCCAGCCTGCAGGGAAGGGGCCAAGAGACCCAGTACTTC. The chain is built from TRBV10-2 and TRBJ2-5; tentative D call: TRBD1 (5 bases). With 8 bases removed from V and 1 base from J, the gap between germline ends came to 14 bases. Germline V gene lookup returns CDR1 WSHSY and CDR2 SAAADI. The CDR3 totals 14 residues.

The chain is built from TRBV6-6 and TRBJ2-5; a weak D match, TRBD2 (5 bases). Trimming removed 8 bases from V and 2 bases from J, with 21 bases in between. The CDR3 sequence is 16 residues long. Looked up from germline, CDR1 is MNHNY and CDR2 is SVGAGI (reference sequence). DNA for the CDR3: TGTGCCAGCTCTAAGTGGGCGGGCCTGGCGCAAGAGACCCAGTACTTC. Protein product: CASSKWAGLAQETQYF.

The V gene is TRBV10-3, the J gene TRBJ2-7; D unresolved. The CDR3 totals 13 residues. V lost 4 bases and J lost 0, with 7 bases in between. From germline, CDR1 is ENHRY and CDR2 SYGVKD. CDR3 coding DNA: TGTGCCATCAGTGTCGGAGACTCCTACGAGCAGTACTTC. Amino acid sequence: CAISVGDSYEQYF.

Comments on this clone: A far larger clone is one base from this, pointing to a likely read error. This same CDR3 is encoded by further DNA sequences in the sample. V is TRBV9 and J is TRBJ2-7; TRBD1 agrees at 9 bases. V gave up 8 bases and J gave up 2 bases; unmatched junction bases: 8. The CDR3 loop spans 14 amino acids. CDR1 and CDR2 from the germline V gene are SGDLS and YYNGEE. DNA for the CDR3: TGTGCCAGTAGCTTTGGGACAGGGCCCTACGAGCAGTACTTC. This codes for CASSFGTGPYEQYF.

This chain links TRBV2 with TRBJ2-7; D may match TRBD1 or TRBD2 (5 bases each). V lost 5 bases and J 0 bases, leaving 20 bases between the germline ends. The CDR3 extends over 17 amino acids. Germline lookup yields CDR1 SNHLY and CDR2 FYNNEI. The CDR3 protein is CASSRAPGRRISYEQYF. CDR3 coding DNA: TGTGCCAGCAGTCGGGCCCCGGGACGGAGGATCTCCTACGAGCAGTACTTC.

This clone was found a few times. The chain links TRBV7-8 to TRBJ2-1; 9 bases are a match to TRBD1. From germline, CDR1 is SGHVS and CDR2 FQNEAQ. The CDR3 consists of 15 residues. V lost 6 bases, J lost 2 bases, and 5 bases stayed unmatched. CDR3 in DNA: TGTGCCAGCAGTTCCGGGACAGGGCCCTACAATGAGCAGTTCTTC. Translating it yields CASSSGTGPYNEQFF.